This TCR beta chain was captured by sequencing in a study of OX40 agonist ivuxolimab in advanced cancers. Repertoires were generated with immunoSEQ multiplex PCR, while TCRdb's copy carries only in-frame clones and drops some. The repertoire holds approximately 67,000 clones, with just over 90% as singletons. J gave up 0 bases and V 5 bases, and 7 bases lay outside the gene matches. The germline gives CDR1 SNHLY, CDR2 FYNNEI. There are 17 residues in the CDR3. The source was CD4+ or CD8+ T cells sorted from blood, collected in a trial of the OX40 agonist ivuxolimab. The receptor's source is an adult with an advanced solid tumor such as melanoma, head and neck, liver or kidney cancer. The genes are TRBV2 and TRBJ1-6, with TRBD1 matching over 7 bases. CDR3 in DNA: TGTGCCAGCAGTCTCGACAGGGTCAGCTCCTATAATTCACCCCTCCACTTT. Protein sequence: CASSLDRVSSYNSPLHF. Full variable domain (missing parts from reference TRBV2 and TRBJ1-6): EPEVTQTPSHQVTQMGQEVILRCVPISNHLYFYWYRQILGQKVEFLVSFYNNEISEKSEIFDDQFSVERPDGSNFTLKIRSTKLEDSAMYFCASSLDRVSSYNSPLHFGNGTRLTVT.